This T cell receptor (beta chain) was captured in a study of regulatory T cells in long-lasting Graves disease. Study-wide results and limits: Persistent Graves' patients possessed reduced TCR diversity relative to recently diagnosed ones.

This CDR3 has 12 residues. Per the germline V gene, CDR1 is SGHRS and CDR2 is YFSETQ. Through Arm-PCR of CDR3 regions and iRepertoire HTBI primers, TCR beta libraries were built. Via MiXCR, TCRdb re-called the multiplex PCR reads, giving one row per CDR3 protein. The sample has about 400,000 distinct CDR3 sequences, under 25% seen once. Comments on this clonotype: The antigen remains unidentified. One end of the junction fails to match germline, which may point to a read error.

Documented time point: persistent/refractory GD, antithyroid drugs over 5 years with positive TRAb. PBMCs were the source of the RNA used for TCR sequencing. The receptor was isolated from a female donor with Graves disease. V is TRBV5-1 and J is TRBJ2-5; no clear D. The J call may be incorrect, as the DNA end agrees better with TRBJ2-1. The sample consisted of peripheral blood mononuclear cells (PBMCs), taken when the disease was refractory, from a patient treated with antithyroid drugs. In DNA, the CDR3 is TGCGCCAGCAGCCTTCTGGGCTATGAACAGTTCTTC. Its protein product is CASSLLGYEQFF.